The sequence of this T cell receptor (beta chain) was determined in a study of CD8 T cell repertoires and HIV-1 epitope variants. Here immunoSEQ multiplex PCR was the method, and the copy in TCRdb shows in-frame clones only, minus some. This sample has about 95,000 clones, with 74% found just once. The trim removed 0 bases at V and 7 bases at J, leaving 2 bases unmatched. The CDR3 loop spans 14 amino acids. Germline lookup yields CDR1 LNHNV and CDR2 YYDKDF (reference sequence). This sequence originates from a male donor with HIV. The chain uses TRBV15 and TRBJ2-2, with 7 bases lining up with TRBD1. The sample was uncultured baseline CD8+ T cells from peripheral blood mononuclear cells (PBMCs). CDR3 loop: CATSRDWDSGELFF. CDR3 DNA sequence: TGTGCCACCAGCAGAGATTGGGACAGCGGGGAGCTGTTTTTT.